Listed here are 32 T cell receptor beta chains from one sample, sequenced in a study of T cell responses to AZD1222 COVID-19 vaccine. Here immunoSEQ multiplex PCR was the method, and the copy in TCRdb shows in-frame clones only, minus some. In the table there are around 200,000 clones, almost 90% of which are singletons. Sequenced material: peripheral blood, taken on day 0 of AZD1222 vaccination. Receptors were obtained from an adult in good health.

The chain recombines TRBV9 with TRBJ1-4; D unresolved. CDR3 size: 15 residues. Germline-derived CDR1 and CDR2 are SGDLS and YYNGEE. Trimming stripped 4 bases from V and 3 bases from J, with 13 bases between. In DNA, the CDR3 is TGTGCCAGCAGCTCTCGGACGGCTCCTAATGAAAAACTGTTTTTT. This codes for CASSSRTAPNEKLFF.

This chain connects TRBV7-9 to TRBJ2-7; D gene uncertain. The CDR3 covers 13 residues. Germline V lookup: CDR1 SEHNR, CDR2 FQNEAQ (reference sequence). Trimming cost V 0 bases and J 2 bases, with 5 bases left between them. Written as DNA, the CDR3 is TGTGCCAGCAGCTTAGCACATGCCTACGAGCAGTACTTC. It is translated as CASSLAHAYEQYF.

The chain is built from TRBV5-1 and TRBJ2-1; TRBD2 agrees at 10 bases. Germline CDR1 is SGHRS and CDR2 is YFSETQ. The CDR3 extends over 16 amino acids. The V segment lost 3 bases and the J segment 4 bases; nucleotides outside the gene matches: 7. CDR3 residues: CASSSDPSGGYNEQFF. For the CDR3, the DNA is TGCGCCAGCAGCTCAGACCCTAGCGGGGGTTACAATGAGCAGTTCTTC.

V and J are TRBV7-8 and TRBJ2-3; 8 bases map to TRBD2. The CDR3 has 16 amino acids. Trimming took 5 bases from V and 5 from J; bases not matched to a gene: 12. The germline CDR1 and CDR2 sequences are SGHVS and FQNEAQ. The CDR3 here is CASSPIGGARRDTQYF. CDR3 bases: TGTGCCAGCAGCCCCATCGGGGGGGCGAGGAGAGATACGCAGTATTTT.

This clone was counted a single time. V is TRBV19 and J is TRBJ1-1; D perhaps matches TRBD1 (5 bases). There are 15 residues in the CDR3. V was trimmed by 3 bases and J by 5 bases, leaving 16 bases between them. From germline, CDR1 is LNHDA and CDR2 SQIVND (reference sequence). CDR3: CASSIIPTGVTEAFF. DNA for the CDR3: TGTGCCAGTAGTATCATCCCGACGGGGGTTACTGAAGCTTTCTTT.

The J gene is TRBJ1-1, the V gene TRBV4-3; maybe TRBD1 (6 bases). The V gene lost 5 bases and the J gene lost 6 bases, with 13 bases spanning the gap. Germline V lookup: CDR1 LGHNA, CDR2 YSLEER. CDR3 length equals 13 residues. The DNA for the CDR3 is TGCGCCAGCAGCACTACAGGGTACGCTGAAGCTTTCTTT. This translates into CASSTTGYAEAFF.

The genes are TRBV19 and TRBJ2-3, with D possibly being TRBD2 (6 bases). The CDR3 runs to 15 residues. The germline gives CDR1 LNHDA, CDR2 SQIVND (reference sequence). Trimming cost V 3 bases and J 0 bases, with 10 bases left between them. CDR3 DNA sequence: TGTGCCAGTAGTATGGTAGCGGCAAGCACAGATACGCAGTATTTT. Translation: CASSMVAASTDTQYF.

For the CDR3, the DNA is TGCGCCAGCAGCTTGGGTGCCGGGAGGGGCTACGAGCAGTACTTC. Residues: CASSLGAGRGYEQYF. The V and J genes are TRBV5-1 and TRBJ2-7, with 8 positions matching TRBD2. The trim removed 0 bases at V and 3 bases at J, leaving 5 bases unmatched. CDR1 is SGHRS, CDR2 YFSETQ, per germline. This CDR3 is 15 amino acids long.

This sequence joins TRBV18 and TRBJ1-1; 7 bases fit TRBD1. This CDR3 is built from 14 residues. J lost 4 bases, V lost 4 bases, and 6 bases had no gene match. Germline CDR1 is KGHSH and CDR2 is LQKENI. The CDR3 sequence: CASSQIQGSTEAFF. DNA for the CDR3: TGTGCCAGCTCACAAATACAGGGGTCCACTGAAGCTTTCTTT.

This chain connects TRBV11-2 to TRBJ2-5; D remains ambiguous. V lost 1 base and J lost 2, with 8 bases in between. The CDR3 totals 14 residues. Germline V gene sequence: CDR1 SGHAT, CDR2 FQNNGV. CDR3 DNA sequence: TGTGCCAGCAGCTTAGTCCGGCGACAAGAGACCCAGTACTTC. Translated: CASSLVRRQETQYF. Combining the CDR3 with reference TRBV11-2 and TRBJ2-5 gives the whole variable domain EAGVAQSPRYKIIEKRQSVAFWCNPISGHATLYWYQQILGQGPKLLIQFQNNGVVDDSQLPKDRFSAERLKGVDSTLKIQPAKLEDSAVYLCASSLVRRQETQYFGPGTRLLVL.

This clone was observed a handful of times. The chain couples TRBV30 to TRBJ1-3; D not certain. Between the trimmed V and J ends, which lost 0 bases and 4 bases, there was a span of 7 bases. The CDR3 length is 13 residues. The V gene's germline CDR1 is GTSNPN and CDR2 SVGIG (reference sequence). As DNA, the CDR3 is TGTGCCTGGAGTGTATCCGGGGGAAACACCATATATTTT. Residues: CAWSVSGGNTIYF.

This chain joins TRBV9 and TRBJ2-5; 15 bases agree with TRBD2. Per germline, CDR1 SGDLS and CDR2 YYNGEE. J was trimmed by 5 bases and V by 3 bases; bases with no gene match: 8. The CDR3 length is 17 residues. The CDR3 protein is CASSAGPGTSGRETQYF. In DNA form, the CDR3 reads TGTGCCAGCAGCGCGGGCCCCGGGACTAGCGGGAGGGAGACCCAGTACTTC. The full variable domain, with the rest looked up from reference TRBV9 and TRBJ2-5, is DSGVTQTPKHLITATGQRVTLRCSPRSGDLSVYWYQQSLDQGLQFLIQYYNGEERAKGNILERFSAQQFPDLHSELNLSSLELGDSALYFCASSAGPGTSGRETQYFGPGTRLLVL.

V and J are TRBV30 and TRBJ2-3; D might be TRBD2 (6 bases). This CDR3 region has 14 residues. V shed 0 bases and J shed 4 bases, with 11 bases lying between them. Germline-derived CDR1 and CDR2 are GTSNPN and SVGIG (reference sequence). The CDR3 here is CAWSVGGAPDTQYF. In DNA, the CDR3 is TGTGCCTGGAGTGTCGGAGGGGCCCCAGATACGCAGTATTTT.

CDR3 nucleotides: TGTGCCAGTAGTAGTGGCGGGAGTGCTTACGAGCAGTACTTC. Translated, it gives CASSSGGSAYEQYF. The chain couples TRBV19 to TRBJ2-7; 7 bases map to TRBD2. After removal of 4 bases from V and 4 bases from J, the junction contained 7 bases not matched to a gene. The CDR3 has 14 residues. Germline V CDR1 and CDR2: LNHDA, SQIVND (reference sequence).

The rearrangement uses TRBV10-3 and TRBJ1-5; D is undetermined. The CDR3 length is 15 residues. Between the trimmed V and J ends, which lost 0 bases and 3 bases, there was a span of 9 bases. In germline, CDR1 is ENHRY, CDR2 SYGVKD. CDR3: CAISESPIVNQPQHF. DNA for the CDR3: TGTGCCATCAGTGAGTCTCCCATAGTCAATCAGCCCCAGCATTTT.

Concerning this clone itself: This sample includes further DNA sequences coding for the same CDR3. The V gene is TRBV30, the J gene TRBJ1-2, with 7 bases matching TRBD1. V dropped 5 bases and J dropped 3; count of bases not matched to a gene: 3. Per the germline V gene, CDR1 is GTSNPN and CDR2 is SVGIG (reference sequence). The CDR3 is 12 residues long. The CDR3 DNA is TGTGCCTGGGGCGACAGGGACTATGGCTACACCTTC. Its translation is CAWGDRDYGYTF.

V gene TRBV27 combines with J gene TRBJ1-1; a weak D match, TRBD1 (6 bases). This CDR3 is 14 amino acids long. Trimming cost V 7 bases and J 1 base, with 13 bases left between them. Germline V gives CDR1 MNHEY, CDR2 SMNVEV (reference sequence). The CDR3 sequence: CASNRQGPNTEAFF. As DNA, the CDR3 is TGTGCCAGCAACAGGCAGGGGCCGAACACTGAAGCTTTCTTT.

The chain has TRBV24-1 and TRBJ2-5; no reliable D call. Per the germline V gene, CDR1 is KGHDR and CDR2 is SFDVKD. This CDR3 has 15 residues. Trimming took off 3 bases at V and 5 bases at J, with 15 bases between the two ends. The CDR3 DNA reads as TGTGCCACCAGTGATCCGGACGGCCCTGGGGAGACCCAGTACTTC. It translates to CATSDPDGPGETQYF.

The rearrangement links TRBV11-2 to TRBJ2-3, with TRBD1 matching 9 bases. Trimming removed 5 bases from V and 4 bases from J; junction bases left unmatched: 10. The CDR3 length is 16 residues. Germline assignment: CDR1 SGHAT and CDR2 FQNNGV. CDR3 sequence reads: CASSAIPGQGPDTQYF. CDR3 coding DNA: TGTGCCAGCAGCGCCATTCCGGGACAGGGTCCAGATACGCAGTATTTT. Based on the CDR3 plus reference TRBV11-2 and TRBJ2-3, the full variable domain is EAGVAQSPRYKIIEKRQSVAFWCNPISGHATLYWYQQILGQGPKLLIQFQNNGVVDDSQLPKDRFSAERLKGVDSTLKIQPAKLEDSAVYLCASSAIPGQGPDTQYFGPGTRLTVL.

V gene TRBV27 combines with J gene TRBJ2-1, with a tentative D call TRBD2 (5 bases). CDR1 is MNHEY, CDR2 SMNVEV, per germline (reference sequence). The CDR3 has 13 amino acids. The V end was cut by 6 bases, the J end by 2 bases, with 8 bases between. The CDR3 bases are TGTGCCAGCAGAGAGGGAACCTACAATGAGCAGTTCTTC. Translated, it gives CASREGTYNEQFF.

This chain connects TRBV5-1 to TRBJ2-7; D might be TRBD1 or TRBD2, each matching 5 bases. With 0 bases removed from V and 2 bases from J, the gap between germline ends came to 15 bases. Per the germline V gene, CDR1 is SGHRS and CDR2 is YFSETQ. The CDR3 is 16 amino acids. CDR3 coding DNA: TGCGCCAGCAGCTTGGGATTTAGCCGGGGACCCTACGAGCAGTACTTC. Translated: CASSLGFSRGPYEQYF.

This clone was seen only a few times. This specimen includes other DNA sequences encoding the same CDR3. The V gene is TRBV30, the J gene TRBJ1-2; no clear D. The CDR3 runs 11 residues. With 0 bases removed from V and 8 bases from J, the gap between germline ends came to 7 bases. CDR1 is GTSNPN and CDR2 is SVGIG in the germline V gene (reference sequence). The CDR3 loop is CAWSVLGGYTF. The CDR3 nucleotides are TGTGCCTGGAGTGTACTGGGGGGCTACACCTTC.

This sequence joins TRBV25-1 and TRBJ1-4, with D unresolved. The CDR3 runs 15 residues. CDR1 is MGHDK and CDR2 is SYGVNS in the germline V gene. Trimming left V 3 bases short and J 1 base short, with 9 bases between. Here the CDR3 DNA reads TGTGCCAGCAGTGACCGGGGTCTAACTAATGAAAAACTGTTTTTT. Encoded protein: CASSDRGLTNEKLFF.

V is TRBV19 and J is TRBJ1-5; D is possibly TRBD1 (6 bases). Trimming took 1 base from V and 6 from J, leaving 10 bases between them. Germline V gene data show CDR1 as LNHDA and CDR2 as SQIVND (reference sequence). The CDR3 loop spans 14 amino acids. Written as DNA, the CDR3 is TGTGCCAGTAGTATAGCAGGGGTTAGTCAGCCCCAGCATTTT. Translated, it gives CASSIAGVSQPQHF.

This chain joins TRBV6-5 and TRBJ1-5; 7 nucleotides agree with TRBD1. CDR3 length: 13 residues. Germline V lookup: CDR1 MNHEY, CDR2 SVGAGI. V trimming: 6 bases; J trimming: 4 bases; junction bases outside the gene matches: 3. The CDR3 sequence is CASRDRPNQPQHF. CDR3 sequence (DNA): TGTGCCAGCAGGGACAGGCCGAATCAGCCCCAGCATTTT.

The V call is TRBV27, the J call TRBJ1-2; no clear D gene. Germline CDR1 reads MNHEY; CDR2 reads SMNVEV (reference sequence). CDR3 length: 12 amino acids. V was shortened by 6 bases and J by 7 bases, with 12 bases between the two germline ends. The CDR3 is CASSDRLVGYTF. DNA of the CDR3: TGTGCCAGCAGCGACCGCCTGGTTGGCTACACCTTC.

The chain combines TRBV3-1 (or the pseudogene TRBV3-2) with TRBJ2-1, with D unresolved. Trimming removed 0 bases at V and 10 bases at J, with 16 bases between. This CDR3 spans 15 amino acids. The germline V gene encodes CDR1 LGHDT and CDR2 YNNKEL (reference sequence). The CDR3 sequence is CASSQDAGPGNEQFF. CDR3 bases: TGTGCCAGCAGCCAAGATGCAGGCCCCGGCAACGAGCAGTTCTTC.

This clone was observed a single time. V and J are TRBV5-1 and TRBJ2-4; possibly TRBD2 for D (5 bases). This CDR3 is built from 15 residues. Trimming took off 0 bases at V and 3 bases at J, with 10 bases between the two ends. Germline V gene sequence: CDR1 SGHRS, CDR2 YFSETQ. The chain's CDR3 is CASSLEAEGKNIQYF. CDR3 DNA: TGCGCCAGCAGCTTGGAAGCGGAAGGCAAAAACATTCAGTACTTC. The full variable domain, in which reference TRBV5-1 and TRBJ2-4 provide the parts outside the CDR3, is KAGVTQTPRYLIKTRGQQVTLSCSPISGHRSVSWYQQTPGQGLQFLFEYFSETQRNKGNFPGRFSGRQFSNSRSEMNVSTLELGDSALYLCASSLEAEGKNIQYFGAGTRLSVL.

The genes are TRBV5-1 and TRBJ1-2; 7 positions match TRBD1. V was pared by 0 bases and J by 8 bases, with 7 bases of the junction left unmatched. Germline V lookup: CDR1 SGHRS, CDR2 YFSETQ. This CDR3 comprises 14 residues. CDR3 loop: CASSLGGTANGYTF. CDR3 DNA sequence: TGCGCCAGCAGCTTGGGTGGGACAGCCAACGGCTACACCTTC. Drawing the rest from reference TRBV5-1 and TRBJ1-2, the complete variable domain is KAGVTQTPRYLIKTRGQQVTLSCSPISGHRSVSWYQQTPGQGLQFLFEYFSETQRNKGNFPGRFSGRQFSNSRSEMNVSTLELGDSALYLCASSLGGTANGYTFGSGTRLTVV.

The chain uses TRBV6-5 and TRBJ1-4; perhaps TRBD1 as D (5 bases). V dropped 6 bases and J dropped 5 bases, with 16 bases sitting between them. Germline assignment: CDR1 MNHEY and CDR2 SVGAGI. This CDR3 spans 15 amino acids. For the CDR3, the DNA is TGTGCCAGCAGAAAGACGGGCCCAGGGAATGAAAAACTGTTTTTT. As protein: CASRKTGPGNEKLFF.

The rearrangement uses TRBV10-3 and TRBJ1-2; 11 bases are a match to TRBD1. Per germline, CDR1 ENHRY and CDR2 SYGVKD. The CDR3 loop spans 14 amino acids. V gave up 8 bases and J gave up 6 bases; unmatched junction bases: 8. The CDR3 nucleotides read TGTGCCATCCGTAGGGACAGGGGGTATGATGGCTACACCTTC. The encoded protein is CAIRRDRGYDGYTF.

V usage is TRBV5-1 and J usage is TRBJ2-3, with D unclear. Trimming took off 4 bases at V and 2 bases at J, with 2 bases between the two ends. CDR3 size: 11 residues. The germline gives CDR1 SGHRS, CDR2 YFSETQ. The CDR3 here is CASSLTDTQYF. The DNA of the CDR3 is TGCGCCAGCAGCCTCACAGATACGCAGTATTTT.